Listed here are 31 T cell receptor beta chains from one sample, sequenced in a study of T-cell reconstitution after alpha-beta-depleted transplantation in children. Preparation of the TCRbeta library used unique molecular identifiers. TCRdb reprocessed the PCR reads via MiXCR and lists one record per CDR3 protein. This table has about 610,000 distinct CDR3 sequences, 8% to 11% appearing once. This sample comprised PBMCs from the stem cell graft donor, obtained from the stem cell graft. The receptors shown here come from a human donor who donated a stem cell graft to a child with acute myeloid leukemia.

The rearrangement links TRBV10-3 to TRBJ2-1; perhaps TRBD2 as D (5 bases). The CDR3 consists of 13 residues. Per germline, CDR1 ENHRY and CDR2 SYGVKD. V lost 7 bases, J lost 8 bases, and 15 bases lay in between. The CDR3 reads CAINSGSGDEQFF. CDR3 sequence (DNA): TGTGCCATCAATTCGGGGAGCGGCGATGAGCAGTTCTTC.

This clonotype was seen repeatedly, ten times or more. V is TRBV12-5 and J is TRBJ2-1; 11 bases are a match to TRBD2. Germline CDR1 reads LGHNT; CDR2 reads FRNRAP. The CDR3 has 16 residues. Losses at the gene ends were 4 bases for V and 2 bases for J; bases not matched to a gene: 4. The CDR3 region is CASGSSSGRTYNEQFF. The CDR3 DNA is TGTGCTAGTGGTTCATCTAGCGGGAGGACCTACAATGAGCAGTTCTTC.

This clonotype turned up a few times. The rearrangement links TRBV7-8 to TRBJ2-7; TRBD2 aligns across 10 bases. The trim removed 7 bases at V and 5 bases at J, leaving 5 bases unmatched. Looked up from germline, CDR1 is SGHVS and CDR2 is FQNEAQ. This CDR3 is 13 amino acids long. The CDR3 loop reads CASKAGGRHEQYF. CDR3 sequence (DNA): TGTGCCAGCAAAGCGGGAGGGAGGCACGAGCAGTACTTC.

This clonotype was counted a few times. In DNA, the CDR3 is TGTGCCAGCAGCTCGGACAGGGTGGGAACCGGGGAGCTGTTTTTT. This gives the protein CASSSDRVGTGELFF. The chain uses TRBV7-8 and TRBJ2-2, with 8 nucleotides matching TRBD1. Unmatched junction bases numbered 6, after V lost 4 bases and J lost 5 bases. Per germline, CDR1 SGHVS and CDR2 FQNEAQ. CDR3 length equals 15 residues.

This clonotype was counted ten times or more. This sequence joins TRBV21-1 and TRBJ2-1. TRBV21-1 is annotated as a pseudogene. The CDR3 loop spans 11 amino acids. CDR3 coding DNA: TGTGCCAGCAGCAAAGAGCGAGAGCAGTTCTTC. Encoded protein: CASSKEREQFF.

In its sample, this clonotype was seen a few times. The chain couples TRBV24-1 to TRBJ2-3; a weak D match, TRBD1 (5 bases). The CDR3 consists of 14 residues. The ends were cut back, 5 bases at V and 2 bases at J, with 10 bases in the middle. The germline gives CDR1 KGHDR, CDR2 SFDVKD. CDR3 protein: CATSGGRVTDTQYF. The DNA of the CDR3 is TGTGCCACCAGTGGAGGCAGGGTCACAGATACGCAGTATTTT.

This clonotype was found many times. The rearrangement uses TRBV20-1 and TRBJ2-1, with 7 bases identical to TRBD1. Germline CDR1 reads DFQATT; CDR2 reads SNEGSKA (reference sequence). The CDR3 extends over 16 amino acids. After removal of 0 bases from V and 8 bases from J, the junction contained 13 bases not matched to a gene. The CDR3 bases are TGCAGTGCTAGAGATTCGAGGAAGGGGGCGGCGGATGAGCAGTTCTTC. As protein: CSARDSRKGAADEQFF.

The V and J genes are TRBV21-1 and TRBJ2-7; TRBD2 is the table's D call, not checked against the DNA. TRBV21-1 is an annotated pseudogene. This CDR3 is 13 amino acids long. CDR3 protein: CASSRLAGGVQYF. Here the CDR3 DNA reads TGTGCCAGCAGCCGACTAGCGGGAGGGGTGCAGTACTTC.

This clonotype was counted at least ten times. J is TRBJ1-2 and V is TRBV6-1; D unresolved. Trimming cost V 5 bases and J 1 base, with 11 bases left between them. CDR3 length: 14 amino acids. Germline V gives CDR1 MNHNS, CDR2 SASEGT. The DNA of the CDR3 is TGTGCCAGCAGTCTAAATGGCGTTAACTATGGCTACACCTTC. This sequence encodes CASSLNGVNYGYTF.

The chain recombines TRBV29-1 with TRBJ2-5, with D maybe TRBD1 (6 bases). CDR1 is SQVTM, CDR2 ANQGSEA, per germline. Trimming took 4 bases from V and 5 from J, leaving 23 bases between them. CDR3 length: 16 residues. The CDR3, as DNA: TGCAGCGTTGGCCCAGGGGCAAGGTTCAGACGGGAGACCCAGTACTTC. Translated, it gives CSVGPGARFRRETQYF.

This clonotype was picked up a small number of times. This sequence joins TRBV6-2 or TRBV6-3 and TRBJ2-1, with 9 bases fitting TRBD1. With 6 bases clipped from V and 9 bases from J, the junction kept 12 bases outside the gene matches. The germline CDR1 and CDR2 sequences are MNHEY and SVGEGT. This CDR3 is built from 15 residues. As DNA, the CDR3 is TGTGCCAGCAGCCTATCGATTACAGGGGGCACTGAGCAGTTCTTC. Protein sequence: CASSLSITGGTEQFF.

The sample holds a few counts of this clonotype. The chain recombines TRBV27 with TRBJ2-7, with TRBD2 matching over 12 bases. The germline V gene encodes CDR1 MNHEY and CDR2 SMNVEV (reference sequence). This CDR3 spans 16 amino acids. With V trimmed by 0 bases and J by 2 bases, 2 bases remained unmatched. The CDR3 spells CASSLSTSGRAYEQYF. CDR3 coding DNA: TGTGCCAGCAGTTTATCGACTAGCGGGAGAGCCTACGAGCAGTACTTC.

This chain uses TRBV7-2 with TRBJ2-5; D perhaps matches TRBD2 (6 bases). The CDR3 is 17 amino acids. V was clipped by 3 bases and J by 5 bases, with 22 bases between them. In germline, CDR1 is SGHTA, CDR2 FQGNSA. Written as DNA, the CDR3 is TGTGCCAGCAGCTTGAGTCGAGCGGCGGGAATCGGGGAGACCCAGTACTTC. It encodes CASSLSRAAGIGETQYF.

This clonotype has at least ten counts. The rearrangement links TRBV7-2 to TRBJ2-3, with D hard to call. The CDR3 totals 14 residues. Germline V gene sequence: CDR1 SGHTA, CDR2 FQGNSA. Trimming took 3 bases from V and 6 from J, leaving 13 bases between them. In DNA form, the CDR3 reads TGTGCCAGCAGCTTTTTGCAGATCTCCGATACGCAGTATTTT. It yields the protein CASSFLQISDTQYF.

In this sample, this clonotype turned up a few times. V usage is TRBV7-9 and J usage is TRBJ2-7; 8 bases are a match to TRBD2. The CDR3 runs 17 residues. V shed 4 bases, J shed 0 bases, and the junction held 11 bases outside the gene matches. Germline CDR1 is SEHNR and CDR2 is FQNEAQ (reference sequence). The CDR3 bases are TGTGCCAGCAGCTCGCTGAGACTAGCGAGAAGCTCCTACGAGCAGTACTTC. Translating it yields CASSSLRLARSSYEQYF.

This clonotype was seen a handful of times. The chain joins TRBV14 to TRBJ2-3, with unresolved D. Per germline, CDR1 SGHDN and CDR2 FVKESK. V gave up 1 base and J gave up 2 bases, with 7 bases separating them. This CDR3 has 14 residues. Written as DNA, the CDR3 is TGTGCCAGCAGCCAAGTTGACCTCACAGATACGCAGTATTTT. This codes for CASSQVDLTDTQYF.

The chain joins TRBV4-2 to TRBJ2-1; 13 nucleotides match TRBD2. This CDR3 is built from 17 residues. Germline CDR1 LGHNA, CDR2 YNFKEQ. With V trimmed by 4 bases and J by 7 bases, 10 bases remained unmatched. The CDR3, as DNA: TGTGCCAGCAGCCCATTCGGACTAGCGGGAGCAGGGAATGAGCAGTTCTTC. Residues: CASSPFGLAGAGNEQFF.

The genes are TRBV10-3 and TRBJ2-1; D assignment may be TRBD1 or TRBD2 (5 bases each). Deletions cut 4 bases from V and 15 bases from J, with 16 bases between. The germline V gene encodes CDR1 ENHRY and CDR2 SYGVKD. CDR3 length equals 12 residues. This CDR3 reads CAISGDRTKRFF. CDR3 bases: TGTGCCATCAGTGGGGACCGAACAAAGAGGTTCTTC.

This clonotype appeared many times. J is TRBJ2-1 and V is TRBV6-5; no clear D. The CDR3 sequence is 12 residues long. Germline V lookup: CDR1 MNHEY, CDR2 SVGAGI. V lost 0 bases to trimming and J lost 8 bases, with 5 bases between them. In DNA form, the CDR3 reads TGTGCCAGCAGTTACTCCGCCCATGAGCAGTTCTTC. It encodes CASSYSAHEQFF.

This clonotype was recorded a few times. The chain uses TRBV11-1 and TRBJ2-7, with D maybe TRBD2 (6 bases). The length of the CDR3 is 19 residues. The germline gives CDR1 SGHAT, CDR2 FQDESV (reference sequence). The V gene lost 5 bases and the J gene lost 7 bases, with 33 bases spanning the gap. CDR3 bases: TGTGCCAGCAGCCCTGGCTTACGAGGGTTGGGGACTGCGCGATGGGAGCAGTACTTC. This sequence encodes CASSPGLRGLGTARWEQYF.

This clonotype was counted many times. The chain couples TRBV5-1 to TRBJ1-4, with TRBD1 identical over 8 bases. This CDR3 region has 17 residues. Trimming at V came to 0 bases and at J to 7 bases, leaving 11 bases not matched to a gene. CDR1 and CDR2 from the germline V gene are SGHRS and YFSETQ. CDR3 protein: CASSLAHGGQGAEKLFF. CDR3 bases: TGCGCCAGCAGCTTGGCCCACGGAGGGCAGGGGGCTGAAAAACTGTTTTTT.

This clonotype was picked up a small number of times. The chain recombines TRBV5-1 with TRBJ2-2; 8 nucleotides line up with TRBD1. The J segment lost 6 bases and the V segment lost 3 bases, leaving 13 bases of the junction unmatched. CDR3 length: 17 amino acids. Germline CDR1 reads SGHRS; CDR2 reads YFSETQ. The CDR3 here is CASSSQRTGIAPGELFF. The CDR3, as DNA: TGCGCCAGCAGCTCCCAAAGGACAGGGATCGCGCCCGGGGAGCTGTTTTTT.

The sample holds a few counts of this clonotype. The chain has TRBV9 and TRBJ2-1; D tentatively reads TRBD1 or TRBD2 (6 bases each). CDR3 length: 15 amino acids. Trimming shortened V by 4 bases and J by 12 bases, and 23 bases separated the two germline ends. Germline assignment: CDR1 SGDLS and CDR2 YYNGEE. As DNA, the CDR3 is TGTGCCAGCAGCAGCGAAAGGGGGGACGCCTTGAGGCAGTTCTTC. Translation: CASSSERGDALRQFF. Drawing the rest from reference TRBV9 and TRBJ2-1, the complete variable domain is DSGVTQTPKHLITATGQRVTLRCSPRSGDLSVYWYQQSLDQGLQFLIQYYNGEERAKGNILERFSAQQFPDLHSELNLSSLELGDSALYFCASSSERGDALRQFFGPGTRLTVL.

This clonotype occurred many times. V gene TRBV14 combines with J gene TRBJ2-1, with D perhaps TRBD2 (6 bases). Germline V gene sequence: CDR1 SGHDN, CDR2 FVKESK. CDR3 length equals 14 residues. Trimming stripped 7 bases from V and 3 bases from J, with 13 bases between. This CDR3 reads CASNRGDFYNEQFF. The CDR3 coding sequence is TGTGCCAGCAACCGCGGGGACTTCTACAATGAGCAGTTCTTC.

With regard to this clonotype: The CDR3 carries no conserved terminal phenylalanine or tryptophan, so it likely arises from a read error. The chain recombines TRBV29-1 with TRBJ1-5; D gene ambiguous. In germline, CDR1 is SQVTM, CDR2 ANQGSEA. CDR3 length equals 13 residues. Trimming left V 4 bases short and J 1 base short, with 8 bases between. The DNA of the CDR3 is TGCAGCGTTGGAGAAAACAGCAATCAGCCCCAGCATTCT. Translating gives CSVGENSNQPQHS.

This clonotype was detected a few times. The chain links TRBV5-1 to TRBJ1-1, with D tentatively TRBD1 (5 bases). Trimming shortened V by 0 bases and J by 4 bases, and 13 bases separated the two germline ends. Germline assignment: CDR1 SGHRS and CDR2 YFSETQ. The CDR3 is 15 residues long. CDR3 nucleotide sequence: TGCGCCAGCAGCTTGGCCGGGACGCAGGGCACTGAAGCTTTCTTT. This gives the protein CASSLAGTQGTEAFF.

This clonotype occurred many times. J is TRBJ2-7 and V is TRBV15; weak D call: TRBD1 (5 bases). V lost 0 bases to trimming and J lost 5 bases, with 11 bases between them. CDR3 size: 14 residues. Looked up from germline, CDR1 is LNHNV and CDR2 is YYDKDF (reference sequence). For the CDR3, the DNA is TGTGCCACCAGCAGAGATGGACCGGACAACGAGCAGTACTTC. Its translation is CATSRDGPDNEQYF.

This clonotype was seen at least ten times. The J gene is TRBJ1-2, the V gene TRBV29-1; 7 nucleotides match TRBD1. This CDR3 is 13 amino acids long. The junction had 7 bases not matched to a gene; V was cut back by 5 bases and J by 4 bases. Germline loops: CDR1 SQVTM, CDR2 ANQGSEA. CDR3 residues: CSVRGGFGYGYTF. The CDR3 bases are TGCAGCGTTCGAGGGGGCTTCGGCTATGGCTACACCTTC.

This clonotype was counted at least ten times. The rearrangement joins TRBV28 to TRBJ2-1; tentatively, D is TRBD1 (5 bases). Germline-derived CDR1 and CDR2 are MDHEN and SYDVKM. This CDR3 comprises 13 residues. The V end was cut by 7 bases, the J end by 1 base, with 8 bases between. The CDR3 region has the DNA TGTGCCAGCACACAGGAGTCCTACAATGAGCAGTTCTTC. Amino acids: CASTQESYNEQFF.

This clonotype came up a few times. This chain uses TRBV18 with TRBJ2-3, with TRBD2 as a possible D gene (6 bases). The V gene lost 0 bases and the J gene lost 8 bases, with 9 bases spanning the gap. The germline V gene has CDR1 KGHSH and CDR2 LQKENI. The length of the CDR3 is 13 residues. In nucleotides, the CDR3 is TGTGCCAGCTCACCACCGTCGGGAGTTACGCAGTATTTT. This codes for CASSPPSGVTQYF. Complete variable domain (other parts from reference TRBV18 and TRBJ2-3): NAGVMQNPRHLVRRRGQEARLRCSPMKGHSHVYWYRQLPEEGLKFMVYLQKENIIDESGMPKERFSAEFPKEGPSILRIQQVVRGDSAAYFCASSPPSGVTQYFGPGTRLTVL.

This clonotype was found many times. The chain employs TRBV28 and TRBJ2-4; 12 nucleotides line up with TRBD2. The trim removed 3 bases at V and 9 bases at J, leaving 12 bases unmatched. Germline V gene sequence: CDR1 MDHEN, CDR2 SYDVKM. This CDR3 is 17 amino acids long. The CDR3 sequence is CASSFLGRTSGIGIQYF. The DNA of the CDR3 is TGTGCCAGCAGTTTTCTAGGTCGGACTAGCGGGATTGGCATTCAGTACTTC.